These 26 T cell receptor beta chains originate from one sample sequenced in a study of cytomegalovirus exposure and HLA in healthy donors. PCR used 60 Vbeta primers and 13 Jbeta primers. The method was immunoSEQ multiplex PCR; TCRdb's version includes in-frame clones alone and lacks a portion of them. The data contain 120,000 to 150,000 clones, 73% of them singletons. Source material: PBMCs. Receptors originate from a woman under 30 in good health and CMV-seronegative.

This chain joins TRBV10-3 and TRBJ1-3; 7 nucleotides agree with TRBD1. The CDR3 runs to 13 residues. Germline V lookup: CDR1 ENHRY, CDR2 SYGVKD. The V gene end was trimmed by 8 bases and the J gene end by 8 bases; junction bases not matched to a gene: 9. The CDR3 spells CAIGETGIDTIYF. CDR3 nucleotide sequence: TGTGCCATCGGGGAGACAGGGATAGACACCATATATTTT.

This chain uses TRBV18 with TRBJ2-1; 7 positions agree with TRBD2. V shed 3 bases, J shed 5 bases, and the junction held 7 bases outside the gene matches. Looked up from germline, CDR1 is KGHSH and CDR2 is LQKENI. The CDR3 sequence is 15 residues long. The DNA for the CDR3 is TGTGCCAGCTCACCCGGGGCAGGGAGGGACAATGAGCAGTTCTTC. Amino acids: CASSPGAGRDNEQFF.

The genes are TRBV7-9 and TRBJ2-2, with a weak D call TRBD2 (5 bases). The CDR3 covers 14 residues. CDR1 SEHNR and CDR2 FQNEAQ come from the germline V gene (reference sequence). Trimming took off 3 bases at V and 8 bases at J, with 13 bases between the two ends. The CDR3 loop is CASSLLRAQGELFF. DNA for the CDR3: TGTGCCAGCAGCTTGCTGAGGGCCCAGGGGGAGCTGTTTTTT.

The J gene is TRBJ1-5, the V gene TRBV27; no reliable D call. V was cut by 7 bases and J by 2 bases, with 15 bases left in between. The CDR3 consists of 15 residues. Germline loops: CDR1 MNHEY, CDR2 SMNVEV (reference sequence). The CDR3 loop reads CASTPTPGGNQPQHF. The CDR3, as DNA: TGTGCCAGCACCCCAACCCCGGGAGGCAATCAGCCCCAGCATTTT.

The rearrangement links TRBV5-1 to TRBJ2-7; D uncertain. Germline values: CDR1 SGHRS, CDR2 YFSETQ. The ends were cut back, 0 bases at V and 9 bases at J, with 10 bases in the middle. This CDR3 has 12 residues. CDR3 residues: CASSLGPNPQYV. The CDR3 DNA reads TGCGCCAGCAGCTTGGGTCCCAATCCGCAGTACGTC.

The chain links TRBV6-5 to TRBJ1-5, with 7 nucleotides matching TRBD1. V dropped 8 bases and J dropped 4; count of bases not matched to a gene: 11. This CDR3 has 15 residues. Germline V gives CDR1 MNHEY, CDR2 SVGAGI. Here the CDR3 DNA reads TGTGCCAGCCTCGGTTGGACAGGACCAAATCAGCCCCAGCATTTT. It yields the protein CASLGWTGPNQPQHF.

The V and J genes are TRBV27 and TRBJ1-1; D gene uncertain. The CDR3 extends over 12 amino acids. V lost 6 bases to trimming and J lost 2 bases, with 7 bases between them. Germline V CDR1 and CDR2: MNHEY, SMNVEV (reference sequence). The CDR3 bases are TGTGCCAGCAGGTCTATTAACACTGAAGCTTTCTTT. The encoded protein is CASRSINTEAFF.

There are a few counts of this clone. The chain combines TRBV9 with TRBJ1-3, with a tentative D call TRBD1 (5 bases). CDR1 and CDR2 from the germline V gene are SGDLS and YYNGEE. This CDR3 is 15 amino acids long. With 0 bases removed from V and 5 bases from J, the gap between germline ends came to 12 bases. The CDR3 protein is CASSVDGGTRNTIYF. CDR3 bases: TGTGCCAGCAGCGTAGATGGGGGGACGAGAAACACCATATATTTT. Full variable domain (missing parts from reference TRBV9 and TRBJ1-3): DSGVTQTPKHLITATGQRVTLRCSPRSGDLSVYWYQQSLDQGLQFLIQYYNGEERAKGNILERFSAQQFPDLHSELNLSSLELGDSALYFCASSVDGGTRNTIYFGEGSWLTVV.

This sequence joins TRBV11-2 and TRBJ1-3; D perhaps matches TRBD1 (5 bases). CDR1 and CDR2 from the germline V gene are SGHAT and FQNNGV. The germline V and J ends were trimmed by 0 bases and 0 bases, with 15 bases remaining between them. The CDR3 contains 18 residues. The CDR3 DNA reads as TGTGCCAGCAGCTTAGATTATGACAGCCATTTCTCTGGAAACACCATATATTTT. Translated: CASSLDYDSHFSGNTIYF.

This clone was seen a handful of times. The CDR3 bases are TGCGCCAGCAGCCAAGGGGAAGGGAGAGAGCGAGCTTTCTTT. Encoded protein: CASSQGEGRERAFF. This chain connects TRBV4-1 to TRBJ1-1, with D uncertain. The CDR3 length is 14 residues. The germline CDR1 and CDR2 sequences are MGHRA and YSYEKL. The ends were cut back, 1 base at V and 10 bases at J, with 16 bases in the middle.

J is TRBJ2-7 and V is TRBV7-2; maybe TRBD2 (6 bases). V lost 2 bases and J lost 3, with 11 bases in between. The CDR3 is 14 residues long. The germline V gene encodes CDR1 SGHTA and CDR2 FQGNSA. This CDR3 reads CASSLFGGNYEQYV. The CDR3 bases are TGTGCCAGCAGCTTATTTGGGGGGAACTACGAGCAGTACGTC.

This chain links TRBV18 with TRBJ2-1; TRBD2 agrees at 7 bases. The ends lost 0 bases at V and 3 bases at J; junction bases unmatched: 8. Germline assignment: CDR1 KGHSH and CDR2 LQKENI. CDR3 length: 17 residues. The CDR3 region is CASSPPGQLAYYNEQFF. The CDR3 DNA reads as TGTGCCAGCTCACCACCCGGGCAACTAGCGTACTACAATGAGCAGTTCTTC.

The chain carries TRBV11-2 and TRBJ2-3; D gene unclear. The V gene lost 2 bases and the J gene lost 8 bases, with 11 bases spanning the gap. The CDR3 contains 13 residues. Germline V gene lookup returns CDR1 SGHAT and CDR2 FQNNGV. CDR3 amino acids: CASSLYIVGTQYF. The CDR3 DNA reads TGTGCCAGCAGCTTATATATTGTCGGTACGCAGTATTTT.

The J gene is TRBJ2-7, the V gene TRBV4-3; D uncertain. Germline CDR1 LGHNA, CDR2 YSLEER. The CDR3 has 15 residues. The germline V and J ends were trimmed by 4 bases and 5 bases, with 18 bases remaining between them. CDR3 sequence (DNA): TGCGCCAGCAGCCTGACTCGGTTCGGGTGGGACGAGCAGTACTTC. It encodes CASSLTRFGWDEQYF.

CDR3 region: CASSPDRRDIQYF. The DNA for the CDR3 is TGTGCCAGCAGCCCGGACAGGAGAGACATTCAGTACTTC. The chain uses TRBV27 and TRBJ2-4; 7 nucleotides match TRBD1. Germline V gives CDR1 MNHEY, CDR2 SMNVEV (reference sequence). V lost 6 bases to trimming and J lost 8 bases; unmatched junction nucleotides: 7. The CDR3 extends over 13 amino acids.

This clone was recorded a few times. The CDR3 DNA reads TGCGCCAGCAGCATGACAGGGAAGAACACCGGGGAGCTGTTTTTT. Translating it yields CASSMTGKNTGELFF. V and J are TRBV5-1 and TRBJ2-2, with 7 positions matching TRBD1. This CDR3 region has 15 residues. The V gene's germline CDR1 is SGHRS and CDR2 YFSETQ. V shed 4 bases and J 1 base; nucleotides not matched to a gene: 4.

V gene TRBV10-3 combines with J gene TRBJ1-5; D remains unclear. Germline values: CDR1 ENHRY, CDR2 SYGVKD. CDR3 length equals 16 residues. Deletions cut 3 bases from V and 6 bases from J, with 18 bases between. For the CDR3, the DNA is TGTGCCATCAGTGATCATGCGGGTGGCAGCTCTCAGCCCCAGCATTTT. It encodes CAISDHAGGSSQPQHF.

V gene TRBV19 combines with J gene TRBJ1-2; D possibly corresponds to TRBD1 (6 bases). Trimming removed 6 bases at V and 0 bases at J, with 11 bases between. This CDR3 is built from 14 residues. Germline V gene lookup returns CDR1 LNHDA and CDR2 SQIVND (reference sequence). CDR3 loop: CASSTDRTNYGYTF. CDR3 sequence (DNA): TGTGCCAGTAGCACAGACAGGACTAACTATGGCTACACCTTC.

The chain links TRBV5-4 to TRBJ2-2; the match to TRBD2 covers 7 bases. CDR1 is SGHNT and CDR2 is YYREEE in the germline V gene (reference sequence). With 6 bases clipped from V and 6 bases from J, the junction kept 5 bases outside the gene matches. This CDR3 is 13 amino acids long. The CDR3 here is CASIMRESGELFF. The CDR3 nucleotides read TGTGCCAGCATCATGCGGGAGTCCGGGGAGCTGTTTTTT.

J is TRBJ1-3 and V is TRBV11-2; TRBD1 might be the D (6 bases). V shed 4 bases and J shed 2 bases, with 15 bases lying between them. Germline V lookup: CDR1 SGHAT, CDR2 FQNNGV. This CDR3 has 16 residues. The CDR3 spells CASSSLQGIPGNTIYF. CDR3 DNA sequence: TGTGCCAGCAGCTCTCTACAGGGTATTCCTGGAAACACCATATATTTT.

The chain couples TRBV4-1 to TRBJ1-5; no reliable D call. V was clipped by 1 base and J by 5 bases, with 12 bases between them. Per germline, CDR1 MGHRA and CDR2 YSYEKL. The CDR3 runs to 15 residues. CDR3 amino acids: CASSQVEGLYQPQHF. In DNA, the CDR3 is TGCGCCAGCAGCCAAGTAGAGGGTTTGTATCAGCCCCAGCATTTT.

The rearrangement links TRBV9 to TRBJ1-3, with D maybe TRBD1 (5 bases). V shed 3 bases and J shed 7 bases, with 8 bases lying between them. The CDR3 is 12 amino acids. In germline, CDR1 is SGDLS, CDR2 YYNGEE. DNA for the CDR3: TGTGCCAGCAGCGAAGGGGATAACACCATATATTTT. It is translated as CASSEGDNTIYF.

A few counts support this clone. This chain connects TRBV29-1 to TRBJ2-5; 14 nucleotides align to TRBD2. This CDR3 spans 15 amino acids. Germline lookup yields CDR1 SQVTM and CDR2 ANQGSEA. V was pared by 6 bases and J by 2 bases, with 5 bases of the junction left unmatched. This chain's CDR3 is CSVARTSGGQETQYF. In DNA form, the CDR3 reads TGCAGCGTGGCTAGGACTAGCGGGGGGCAAGAGACCCAGTACTTC. Full variable domain (remainder filled in from reference TRBV29-1 and TRBJ2-5): SAVISQKPSRDICQRGTSLTIQCQVDSQVTMMFWYRQQPGQSLTLIATANQGSEATYESGFVIDKFPISRPNLTFSTLTVSNMSPEDSSIYLCSVARTSGGQETQYFGPGTRLLVL.

The V and J genes are TRBV25-1 and TRBJ1-2; 8 positions match TRBD1. Looked up from germline, CDR1 is MGHDK and CDR2 is SYGVNS. Trimming removed 1 base from V and 4 bases from J; junction bases left unmatched: 5. The CDR3 covers 15 residues. The CDR3 DNA follows: TGTGCCAGCAGTGAATGGGACAGGCCCCTCTATGGCTACACCTTC. It yields the protein CASSEWDRPLYGYTF.

This clone occurred a few times. CDR3 region: CAISESDQGGTPLHF. CDR3 nucleotides: TGTGCCATCAGTGAGTCCGACCAGGGGGGAACACCCCTCCACTTT. The chain uses TRBV10-3 and TRBJ1-6; TRBD1 matches 7 bases. The CDR3 runs to 15 residues. Germline CDR1 and CDR2: ENHRY and SYGVKD. After removal of 0 bases from V and 11 bases from J, the junction contained 7 bases not matched to a gene.

V gene TRBV5-5 combines with J gene TRBJ1-5; 8 bases are shared with TRBD1. Trimming removed 4 bases from V and 4 bases from J; junction bases left unmatched: 13. This CDR3 has 17 amino acids. CDR1 is SGHKS, CDR2 YYEKEE, per germline (reference sequence). The CDR3, as DNA: TGTGCCAGCAGCCTTGGACAGGGAAGGGGACTTAATCAGCCCCAGCATTTT. Amino acids: CASSLGQGRGLNQPQHF.